This TCR beta chain comes out of a study of shared clonotypes between healthy human individuals. Trimming shortened V by 0 bases and J by 5 bases, and 11 bases separated the two germline ends. The CDR3 sequence is 14 residues long. Per germline, CDR1 SGHRS and CDR2 YFSETQ. Sequencing used immunoSEQ multiplex PCR; TCRdb keeps in-frame clones, though not all of them. The data contain roughly 480,000 clones, 70% to 85% of them singletons. Genomic DNA of unsorted samples came from 85 million to 95 million PBMCs. Sequences were obtained from PBMCs. The V gene is TRBV5-1, the J gene TRBJ1-2; D possibly corresponds to TRBD1 (5 bases). This receptor was identified in a woman aged 40 to 49 in good health. Some clones in this sample may be carry-over from other donors' samples. Here the CDR3 reads CASSLAAREYGYTF. CDR3 nucleotide sequence: TGCGCCAGCAGCTTGGCCGCCAGGGAGTATGGCTACACCTTC.